Each of the 19 T cell receptor beta chains below was sequenced from the same sample in a study of regulatory T cells in long-lasting Graves disease. With iRepertoire HTBI primers and Arm-PCR of CDR3 regions, TCR beta libraries were built. TCRdb fed the multiplex PCR reads into MiXCR, producing one record per CDR3 protein. The data show 580,000 or so distinct CDR3 sequences, approximately 16% seen once. The time point denotes: newly diagnosed GD, antithyroid drugs for less than 3 months. After RNA was extracted from PBMCs, the TCR library was made from it. These data were likewise used in another study, on T cells in Graves' hyperthyroidism and ophthalmopathy.

The source material was peripheral blood mononuclear cells (PBMCs), sampled at new diagnosis, from a patient treated with antithyroid drugs. The receptor source for this set is a man between 18 and 29 years old with Graves disease.

This clonotype occurred a few times. The chain uses TRBV6-4 and TRBJ1-2; D is unclear. Germline V gives CDR1 MRHNA, CDR2 SNTAGT. The CDR3 spans 13 residues. Deletions cut 0 bases from V and 7 bases from J, with 9 bases between. Here the CDR3 reads CASSDSPFLGYTF. Written as DNA, the CDR3 is TGTGCCAGCAGTGACTCACCCTTCCTTGGCTACACCTTC.

This clonotype showed up many times. The chain links TRBV30 to TRBJ2-5; TRBD2 matches 7 bases. This CDR3 is built from 13 residues. Germline V gene data show CDR1 as GTSNPN and CDR2 as SVGIG (reference sequence). Losses at the gene ends were 2 bases for V and 4 bases for J; bases not matched to a gene: 4. The CDR3 DNA is TGTGCCTGGAGTAGAGGCGGGAGAGAGACCCAGTACTTC. This gives the protein CAWSRGGRETQYF. Together with reference TRBV30 and TRBJ2-5, the CDR3 gives the full variable domain: SQTIHQWPATLVQPVGSPLSLECTVEGTSNPNLYWYRQAAGRGLQLLFYSVGIGQISSEVPQNLSASRPQDRQFILSSKKLLLSDSGFYLCAWSRGGRETQYFGPGTRLLVL.

This clonotype was picked up a small number of times. V and J are TRBV20-1 and TRBJ2-7; weak D call: TRBD1 (6 bases). The ends were cut back, 0 bases at V and 4 bases at J, with 13 bases in the middle. CDR3 size: 14 residues. Germline lookup yields CDR1 DFQATT and CDR2 SNEGSKA (reference sequence). This CDR3 is CSARDRIGGYEQYF. DNA for the CDR3: TGCAGTGCTAGAGATCGTATAGGGGGTTACGAGCAGTACTTC.

A remark on this clonotype: A much larger clone differs from this one at a single base, so this may be a read error. This chain links TRBV12-3 or TRBV12-4 with TRBJ1-1, with D possibly being TRBD1 (5 bases). The CDR3 consists of 13 residues. V was shortened by 7 bases and J by 0 bases, with 9 bases between the two germline ends. The CDR3, as DNA: TGTGCCAGCACCCGGGACCTGAACACTGAAGCTTTCTTT. Its protein is CASTRDLNTEAFF.

This clonotype was recorded many times. The chain uses TRBV24-1 and TRBJ2-3; D may be TRBD1 (6 bases). CDR3 length: 16 residues. CDR1 is KGHDR, CDR2 SFDVKD, per germline. The ends were cut back, 3 bases at V and 3 bases at J, with 15 bases in the middle. The CDR3 reads CATSDRAADRTDTQYF. The CDR3 coding sequence is TGTGCCACCAGTGATCGGGCAGCTGACAGGACAGATACGCAGTATTTT.

The chain recombines TRBV28 with TRBJ1-2; the match to TRBD1 covers 8 bases. J was trimmed by 1 base and V by 5 bases; bases with no gene match: 9. The CDR3 runs to 16 residues. The germline gives CDR1 MDHEN, CDR2 SYDVKM. CDR3 nucleotides: TGTGCCAGCAGTCCGGGGCAGGGGGCGAATAACTATGGCTACACCTTC. Its translation: CASSPGQGANNYGYTF.

This clonotype has a count of ten or more. The CDR3 sequence: CASSLSSGSSYNEQFF. In DNA, the CDR3 is TGTGCCAGCAGTTTATCGAGCGGAAGCTCCTACAATGAGCAGTTCTTC. This chain uses TRBV27 with TRBJ2-1, with a tentative D call TRBD2 (5 bases). CDR1 is MNHEY and CDR2 is SMNVEV in the germline V gene (reference sequence). The CDR3 consists of 16 residues. V was pared by 0 bases and J by 0 bases, with 9 bases between.

Here the CDR3 reads CASSLGATQYF. DNA of the CDR3: TGTGCCAGCAGTTTGGGGGCGACCCAGTACTTC. The chain carries TRBV28 and TRBJ2-1, with D possibly matching TRBD1 (6 bases). The DNA end is a closer match to TRBJ2-5, so the J assignment may be wrong. Looked up from germline, CDR1 is MDHEN and CDR2 is SYDVKM. The CDR3 is 11 amino acids.

There are many counts of this clonotype. The V gene is TRBV20-1, the J gene TRBJ1-2, with D possibly being TRBD1 (6 bases). Germline CDR1 reads DFQATT; CDR2 reads SNEGSKA (reference sequence). The CDR3 totals 12 residues. Trimming took off 3 bases at V and 4 bases at J, with 9 bases between the two ends. CDR3 residues: CSARDSGYGYTF. The CDR3 DNA is TGCAGTGCTAGGGACAGCGGCTATGGCTACACCTTC.

In its sample, this clonotype was seen many times. In DNA, the CDR3 is TGTGCCAGCAGCACGGGCGGACTAGCTGGTAATGAGCAGTTCTTC. Translation: CASSTGGLAGNEQFF. V is TRBV7-9 and J is TRBJ2-1; 8 positions match TRBD2. Germline CDR1 and CDR2: SEHNR and FQNEAQ (reference sequence). The CDR3 runs 15 residues. Trimming at V came to 5 bases and at J to 7 bases, leaving 10 bases not matched to a gene. Complete variable domain (other parts from reference TRBV7-9 and TRBJ2-1): DTGVSQNPRHKITKRGQNVTFRCDPISEHNRLYWYRQTLGQGPEFLTYFQNEAQLEKSRLLSDRFSAERPKGSFSTLEIQRTEQGDSAMYLCASSTGGLAGNEQFFGPGTRLTVL.

The gene calls are TRBV7-9 and TRBJ1-3; no clear D. V lost 5 bases and J lost 3, with 17 bases in between. The CDR3 totals 16 residues. CDR1 is SEHNR and CDR2 is FQNEAQ in the germline V gene (reference sequence). For the CDR3, the DNA is TGTGCCAGCAGCCCATCGGGGTTTAACTTTGGAAACACCATATATTTT. This gives the protein CASSPSGFNFGNTIYF.

At least ten counts were recorded for this clonotype. The chain couples TRBV28 to TRBJ2-7, with 7 bases fitting TRBD1. Trimming at V came to 5 bases and at J to 4 bases, leaving 8 bases not matched to a gene. Germline V gene lookup returns CDR1 MDHEN and CDR2 SYDVKM. The CDR3 loop spans 14 amino acids. Here the CDR3 reads CASSGRQGGYEQYF. Written as DNA, the CDR3 is TGTGCCAGCAGTGGGCGACAGGGCGGTTACGAGCAGTACTTC.

This clonotype was observed a few times. The V gene is TRBV19, the J gene TRBJ2-2, with D perhaps assigned TRBD1 or TRBD2 (5 bases each). Trimming left V 5 bases short and J 2 bases short, with 15 bases between. Germline V gene data show CDR1 as LNHDA and CDR2 as SQIVND (reference sequence). There are 16 residues in the CDR3. The CDR3 loop reads CASSEIGTPNTGELFF. In DNA form, the CDR3 reads TGTGCCAGTAGTGAGATCGGGACGCCCAACACCGGGGAGCTGTTTTTT.

This clonotype showed up many times. The chain links TRBV20-1 to TRBJ1-5, with a weak D call TRBD1 (5 bases). The CDR3 covers 13 residues. Germline values: CDR1 DFQATT, CDR2 SNEGSKA (reference sequence). The ends were cut back, 7 bases at V and 0 bases at J, with 10 bases in the middle. The CDR3 reads CSVMTDSNQPQHF. In DNA, the CDR3 is TGCAGTGTCATGACAGATAGCAATCAGCCCCAGCATTTT.

The sample holds many counts of this clonotype. The genes are TRBV28 and TRBJ2-5; 7 positions match TRBD1. Germline lookup yields CDR1 MDHEN and CDR2 SYDVKM. The CDR3 has 14 amino acids. Germline trimming cut 5 bases from V and 1 base from J; bases unmatched to any gene: 4. The chain's CDR3 is CASSNRQGQETQYF. The CDR3 region has the DNA TGTGCCAGCAGTAACCGACAGGGCCAAGAGACCCAGTACTTC. Variable domain in full (rest from reference TRBV28 and TRBJ2-5): DVKVTQSSRYLVKRTGEKVFLECVQDMDHENMFWYRQDPGLGLRLIYFSYDVKMKEKGDIPEGYSVSREKKERFSLILESASTNQTSMYLCASSNRQGQETQYFGPGTRLLVL.

This clonotype was counted a few times. The CDR3 here is CASRHRDNSYTGELFF. In DNA form, the CDR3 reads TGTGCCAGCAGACACCGGGACAATAGCTACACCGGGGAGCTGTTTTTT. This sequence joins TRBV5-8 and TRBJ2-2; perhaps TRBD1 as D (6 bases). V gave up 5 bases and J gave up 3 bases, with 17 bases separating them. The germline V gene has CDR1 SGHTS and CDR2 YDEGEE. CDR3 length equals 16 residues.

This clonotype was seen repeatedly, ten times or more. The chain combines TRBV30 with TRBJ2-1; 11 positions match TRBD2. In germline, CDR1 is GTSNPN, CDR2 SVGIG (reference sequence). J gave up 3 bases and V 6 bases, and 4 bases lay outside the gene matches. This CDR3 spans 14 amino acids. CDR3 DNA: TGTGCCTGCCCCGGGACTAGCGGCTACAATGAGCAGTTCTTC. Its translation is CACPGTSGYNEQFF.

This clonotype was picked up many times. The V gene is TRBV7-2, the J gene TRBJ2-2, with 8 positions matching TRBD2. Germline V CDR1 and CDR2: SGHTA, FQGNSA. The CDR3 consists of 14 residues. Unmatched junction bases numbered 5, after V lost 5 bases and J lost 6 bases. CDR3 coding DNA: TGTGCCAGCAGCCGCGGGCGGGGGGCCGGGGAGCTGTTTTTT. It codes for CASSRGRGAGELFF.

This sequence joins TRBV7-6 and TRBJ2-1; D is possibly TRBD2 (6 bases). V lost 5 bases and J 4 bases, leaving 15 bases between the germline ends. Germline V gene data show CDR1 as SGHVS and CDR2 as FNYEAQ. The CDR3 covers 15 residues. CDR3 sequence reads: CASSRGGAGYNEQFF. Written as DNA, the CDR3 is TGTGCCAGCAGCCGTGGGGGAGCGGGTTACAATGAGCAGTTCTTC.